This T cell receptor (beta chain) was profiled in a study of cytomegalovirus exposure and HLA in healthy donors (dated by TCRdb to the late 2010s). Notes on the research overall: According to an earlier analysis of a few hundred of the donors, 150 million to 200 million T cells yielded approximately 120 million unique TCR beta sequences and 276 Gb of sequence data. Roughly 310 gigabases of sequencing data and approximately 80 million unique TCR sequences were included in an early release covering 550 to 650 HLA-typed donors. Of the 398 genotyped donors, over 80% were placed in the genetic ancestry cluster associated with self-reported Caucasian donors. The aim of the study was to test whether cataloging public T cell receptors could identify signatures of past pathogen exposure. The study profiled the T cell repertoires of hundreds of subjects by immunosequencing and related them to cytomegalovirus serostatus. Along with the approximately 700-subject first cohort, a separate validation cohort of over a hundred different subjects was used. To predict cytomegalovirus infection status, the study brought together high-throughput TCR immunosequencing, statistical association of individual TCRs with disease status, and machine learning. To study patterns of TCR occurrence, a later analysis re-analyzed previously published TCR beta repertoires from 600 to 750 donors and added high-resolution HLA genotyping. In the later analysis, no new phenotypic data were used to find candidate immune exposures; instead, reliance was placed on TCR beta sequences and their occurrence across donors. In an earlier analysis of 587 of the donors, high-throughput TCR beta sequencing was used to judge whether each TCR beta V gene segment behaved as functional or pseudogenic. Alongside the repertoire data, information on donor age, sex, ethnicity and CMV serostatus was compiled. A later genetic analysis used genome-wide SNP genotypes for about 65% of the roughly 670 donors, treating that subset as a discovery cohort. Every discovery cohort repertoire had been produced on one sequencing platform. Class I and class II HLA loci were covered by the typing at four-digit resolution. The number of typed donors differed by locus: about 620-640 for A, B, C, DRB1 and DQB1; approximately 520 for DQA1; roughly 600 for DPA1; and 450 to 480 for DPB1. Five DR-DQ haplotypes were handled as single units for association and clustering, since linkage in the cohort was strong. Among about 370 genotyped donors of the cohort, an average of around 240,000 unique TCR beta nucleotide sequences was sequenced per donor, of which roughly 18% were non-productive.

The library was prepared using the immunoSEQ multiplex PCR assay. The multiplex PCR relied on a mix of 60 forward primers for TCR Vbeta segments and 13 reverse primers for TCR Jbeta segments. Amplification of the CDR3 region of rearranged TCR beta genes was performed with a multiplex PCR assay on genomic DNA. The Illumina HiSeq System was used to sequence the amplified TCR beta libraries as 87-base-pair reads. From the authors' description of their analysis: A later analysis counted about 80 million unique TCR beta chains across the 700 or so repertoires, and some 11 million of these chains were shared by at least two donors. A nearest-neighbor algorithm error-corrected the raw reads and collapsed the reads into unique sequences, merging closely related sequences to remove PCR and sequencing errors. To assign V, D and J gene segments, CDR3 sequences were aligned to IMGT reference sequences. Each retained sequence needed at least a six-nucleotide match to both a V gene segment and a J gene segment. A rearrangement counted as productive if the CDR3 had no stop codons and remained in frame with V and J, and every other rearrangement counted as non-productive. CDR3 was defined according to IMGT convention as the region running from the second conserved V-encoded cysteine to the conserved J-encoded phenylalanine. Sequences without an unambiguous match to a single V gene segment were excluded from the earlier analysis of over 500 of the donors. An earlier analysis of just under 600 of the donors called V segments functional above 56.7% productive rearrangements and segregating when the between-donor standard deviation exceeded 5%. To diagnose cytomegalovirus status from the catalog of TCR beta chain sequences, a statistical classification framework was built. In a later analysis, TCR nucleotide sequences were compared against IMGT/GENE-DB human TR gene sequences so that V and J genes could be assigned. Using the TCRdist pipeline, a later analysis assigned CDR3 sequences along with most-parsimonious VDJ recombination scenarios. In a later analysis, each TCR beta chain was defined by its CDR3 amino acid sequence together with its V-gene family, and reads lacking a unique V-gene family were excluded. As a way to deal with suspected cross-contamination and a sequencing artifact, a later analysis dropped 500 to 700 nucleotide sequences that were highly shared and had low generation probability. A later analysis calculated a clonal expansion index for each public chain from normalized within-repertoire ranks of inferred template counts. In a later analysis, generation probabilities were computed with a VDJ recombination model fitted to out-of-frame rearrangements, and the resulting probabilities were checked against IGoR. In a later analysis, hypergeometric tests were used to score TCR-TCR, TCR-HLA and TCR-CMV co-occurrence, with a repertoire-size bias correction applied to TCR pairs. A later analysis estimated false discovery rates by permuting HLA or CMV assignments 20 times. In a later analysis, co-occurring TCRs were grouped with DBSCAN, and TCRdist sequence similarity was added when clustering was performed within HLA-allele-positive subsets. Repertoires with fewer than 30,000 or more than 120,000 public chains, plus five repertoires with anomalous nucleotide sharing, were excluded from co-occurrence clustering. TCRdb carries this immuneACCESS record with in-frame sequences only. Its versions omit some clonotypes, under half of them owing to an unresolved V gene in the studies checked, with the rest unexplained. The V and J calls and clone size come from that table; D and trimming were worked out from the DNA. Here the sample has 200,000 or so clones; 65% to 85% occur a single time. 0.075% to 0.1% of the sample is held by the ten biggest clonotypes.

Reading from cysteine to phenylalanine, the CDR3 counts 18 amino acids. Here the CDR3 DNA is all that survives: 54 bases in frame from base 1. On this clone itself: Its target antigen remains unknown. Per-nucleotide qualities are absent, and no much larger clonotype sits a single base away.

The cohort comprised some 680 healthy bone marrow donors. At the time of sampling, all cohort members were nominally healthy, though unrecorded immune exposures were likely present. The donor was CMV seronegative and was included in the group of 352 seronegative cohort members. Every donor gave a peripheral blood sample, and the peripheral blood mononuclear cells from that sample were used for TCR beta sequencing. The Qiagen DNeasy Blood Extraction Kit was used to extract genomic DNA from the blood cell samples. Broad study findings and their caveats: Correlated functional status among segregating V segments might reflect linkage disequilibrium, but an unknown experimental factor could not be ruled out. In this cohort, only TCR beta chains were sequenced, and detectable features were limited by the absence of alpha or paired-chain data. In a later analysis, TCR association rates were found to vary across HLA loci, with the most associated TCRs seen for DRB1 alleles and the fewest for HLA-C alleles. According to a later analysis, most CMV-associated TCR beta chains appeared to be HLA-restricted, and the HLA associations seemed to be driven largely by CMV exposure. The classifier was reported to diagnose cytomegalovirus status with high specificity and sensitivity in both the original cohort and the validation cohort. Assigning TCR associations to individual alleles was difficult when HLA alleles, especially DR and DQ, strongly co-occurred. Most TCR sequences were seen in very few donors, while some public TCRs were found in many individuals. Because some donors lacked HLA typing at each locus, the association tests relied only on the typed subset. A cluster of highly shared sequence variants was judged likely to represent a technical artifact of the sequencing pipeline. Sequencing depth was assumed to be roughly uniform across donors in the presence/absence analyses, though that assumption may not hold. Because counts were too low, seventeen rarely observed V segments, including chromosome 9 orphons, were left out of the earlier analysis of about 620 of the donors. For the cohort, immune exposure information was limited to CMV serostatus. Some IMGT-functional V segments, including TRBV6-2 and TRBV6-3, could not be distinguished by the 87-base-pair reads and were therefore excluded. A total of roughly 160 TCR beta chains were listed by the study as associated with cytomegalovirus. Specific HLA alleles were associated with 15,000 to 20,000 TCR beta sequences at a false discovery rate of 0.05 in a later analysis. A later analysis reported that several top co-occurrence clusters appeared linked to parvovirus B19, influenza, CMV and Epstein-Barr virus. In vitro tests confirmed that a few of the cytomegalovirus-associated TCR beta chains recognize cytomegalovirus antigens. V-gene and J-gene trimming of TCR beta chains was associated with a missense DCLRE1C variant in a later genetic analysis, and the association was replicated in an independent cohort. Broadly in line with IMGT annotations, most TCR beta V segments showed up in productive rearrangements about 90% or about 30% of the time in an earlier analysis of several hundred of the donors. According to the authors, the approach could potentially be generalized to other disease states and immunological phenotypes. According to a later genetic analysis, donors in an Asian-associated ancestry cluster had fewer N-insertions in productive TCRs than the approximately 710-donor mean. A further reported finding was that TCR beta sequences accurately predicted the HLA-A and HLA-B alleles for most subjects in the first cohort. Compared with equally common non-associated chains, HLA-associated TCR beta chains in a later analysis were more clonally expanded and had lower generation probabilities.

Specimen: PBMCs. The rearrangement combines TRBV21-1 with TRBJ2-1; the table calls TRBD2, which could not be checked here. TRBV21-1 is tagged as a pseudogene. The origin of this receptor is a boy aged 2 to 10 in good health and CMV-seronegative. CDR3 loop: CASSTLISGDRAYNEQFF. The bases read TGTGCCAGCAGCACTCTAATCAGCGGTGACCGGGCCTACAATGAGCAGTTCTTC.